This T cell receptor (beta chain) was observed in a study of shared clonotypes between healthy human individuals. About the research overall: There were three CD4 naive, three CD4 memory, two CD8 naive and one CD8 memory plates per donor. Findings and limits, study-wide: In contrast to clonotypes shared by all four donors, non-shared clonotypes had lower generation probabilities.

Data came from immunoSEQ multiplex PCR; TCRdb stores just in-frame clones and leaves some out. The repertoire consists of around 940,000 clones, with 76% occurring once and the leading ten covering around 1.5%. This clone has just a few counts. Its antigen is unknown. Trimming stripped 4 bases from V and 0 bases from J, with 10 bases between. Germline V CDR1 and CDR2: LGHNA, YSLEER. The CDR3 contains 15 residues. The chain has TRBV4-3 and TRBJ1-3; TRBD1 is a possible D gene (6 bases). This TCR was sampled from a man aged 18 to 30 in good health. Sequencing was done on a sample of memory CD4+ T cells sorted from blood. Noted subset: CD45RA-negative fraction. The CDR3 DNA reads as TGCGCCAGCAGCCCCTCCAGGGGCTCTGGAAACACCATATATTTT. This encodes CASSPSRGSGNTIYF.